These T cell receptor beta chains were read from a single sample in a study of cytomegalovirus exposure and HLA in healthy donors. This table comes from immunoSEQ multiplex PCR, and its TCRdb copy is limited to in-frame clones, with some not included. The data hold approximately 180,000 clones, with 84% observed a single time. The sample consisted of PBMCs. The source is a man between 18 and 29 years old in good health and CMV-seronegative. CDR3s include the opening cysteine and the closing phenylalanine or tryptophan. The D gene is left open where the match is weak. Where a row states a size, it is once, few, many or the class of an expanded clone; other rows omit it.

CDR3nt	CDR3aa	j_gene	v_gene	abundance	d_gene
TGTGCCAGCAGATGGACAGGCAACAATCAGCCCCAGCATTTT	CASRWTGNNQPQHF	TRBJ1-5	TRBV7-3	NA	TRBD1
TGTGCCAGCAGCTTAGCGTCCCTAGCGGAGTACTACGAGCAGTACTTC	CASSLASLAEYYEQYF	TRBJ2-7	TRBV7-9	NA	TRBD2
TGCGCCAGCAGCCTCGGTAGCGGATCATTATACAATGAGCAGTTCTTC	CASSLGSGSLYNEQFF	TRBJ2-1	TRBV5-1	NA	NA
TGTGCCAGCAGGCGTTGGTCGGGACAGGGTAATCAGCCCCAGCATTTT	CASRRWSGQGNQPQHF	TRBJ1-5	TRBV28	NA	TRBD1
TGTGCCAGCAGCTTACCCCCGGGGAGGAACACTGAAGCTTTCTTT	CASSLPPGRNTEAFF	TRBJ1-1	TRBV7-9	NA	NA
TGTGCCAGCAGTGGTGGAAGAGACTCTCACTACGAGCAGTACTTC	CASSGGRDSHYEQYF	TRBJ2-7	TRBV25-1	NA	NA
TGTGCCAGCAGCTTAGCGGGGACAACCAACACTGAAGCTTTCTTT	CASSLAGTTNTEAFF	TRBJ1-1	TRBV11-3	NA	NA
TGTGCCAGCAGCTTGGGGACAGGGGGCGACACTGAAGCTTTCTTT	CASSLGTGGDTEAFF	TRBJ1-1	TRBV7-9	NA	TRBD1
TGTGCCAGCAGCACCAGCGGACAGCAAGAGACCCAGTACTTC	CASSTSGQQETQYF	TRBJ2-5	TRBV7-9	NA	NA
TGTGCCAGCAGCTTAGTCGGGTACCAAGGGACTGGCGGGCAGTACTTC	CASSLVGYQGTGGQYF	TRBJ2-7	TRBV7-2	once	NA
TGTGCCACAAGACAGGGGTTGGAAGGCAATCAGCCCCAGCATTTT	CATRQGLEGNQPQHF	TRBJ1-5	TRBV10-3	NA	TRBD1
TGCAGCGTTGACCACTGGGACAGGGGGCATCGCGAGCAGTACTTC	CSVDHWDRGHREQYF	TRBJ2-7	TRBV29-1	NA	TRBD1
TGTGCCAGCAGCCCTCAGGATTCTGTCTCCTACAATGAGCAGTTCTTC	CASSPQDSVSYNEQFF	TRBJ2-1	TRBV14	NA	NA
TGCGCCAGCAGTCGAAAGCGGGAGAGTGGTTATACGCAGTATTTT	CASSRKRESGYTQYF	TRBJ2-3	TRBV23-1	NA	TRBD2
TGTGCCAGTAGTATCCGGGGGTTTAAAAACATTCAGTACTTC	CASSIRGFKNIQYF	TRBJ2-4	TRBV19	NA	NA
TGTGCCAGCAGCGTACCAGCGGGGGGACTAGGTGAGCAGTTCTTC	CASSVPAGGLGEQFF	TRBJ2-1	TRBV9	NA	TRBD2
TGCGCCAGCAGCTTGGTGGGCAACATGAACACTGAAGCTTTCTTT	CASSLVGNMNTEAFF	TRBJ1-1	TRBV5-1	NA	NA
TGTGCCAGCGGGGCTTTGAGCTCCTACGAGCAGTACTTC	CASGALSSYEQYF	TRBJ2-7	TRBV7-6	NA	NA
TGTGCCAGCAGCCACCACTCTGGGGCCAACGTCCTGACTTTC	CASSHHSGANVLTF	TRBJ2-6	TRBV14	NA	NA
TGCGCCAGCAGCCAAGCGGACAGATTCTCCTATAATTCACCCCTCCACTTT	CASSQADRFSYNSPLHF	TRBJ1-6	TRBV4-1	few	NA